The T cell receptor beta chain under discussion was sequenced for a study of T cell responses to AZD1222 COVID-19 vaccine. To note about this clone: Its antigen remains unidentified.

Germline CDR1 and CDR2: SNHLY and FYNNEI. This CDR3 region has 14 residues. The V end lost 6 bases, the J end lost 8 bases, and 14 bases lay between the germline ends. Study-wide results and limits: Unmutated variant regions reportedly attract nearly half of all spike-specific TCRs.

Assay: immunoSEQ multiplex PCR; the TCRdb copy retains only in-frame clones and omits some. The data show about 100,000 clones, with around 90% seen just once and roughly 1.8% held by the top ten. The TCR sequence derives from an adult in good health. The J gene is TRBJ1-6, the V gene TRBV2; perhaps TRBD1 as D (6 bases). The specimen comprised peripheral blood, sampled on day 0 of AZD1222 vaccination. CDR3 in amino acids: CASSQQGGDSPLHF. Here the CDR3 DNA reads TGTGCCAGCAGCCAACAGGGTGGAGATTCACCCCTCCACTTT.